This passage covers 5 T cell receptor beta chains from one sample sequenced in a study of T cells in localized non-small cell lung cancer. Clones were sequenced by immunoSEQ multiplex PCR, and TCRdb holds only the in-frame ones, with some missing. This sample has about 72,000 clones; 80% to 90% occur once, and the top ten carry around an eighth. The starting material was peripheral blood, obtained before any cancer treatment. The origin of the receptors is a female donor of 60 years or more with stage I lung adenocarcinoma.

V usage is TRBV6-1 and J usage is TRBJ1-1; D is unclear. The V gene's germline CDR1 is MNHNS and CDR2 SASEGT. V was trimmed by 6 bases and J by 0 bases, leaving 26 bases between them. This CDR3 region has 19 residues. CDR3 protein: CASSESKPGSTVMNTEAFF. Here the CDR3 DNA reads TGTGCCAGCAGCGAAAGCAAGCCGGGATCAACCGTGATGAACACTGAAGCTTTCTTT.

The genes are TRBV2 and TRBJ1-3; D gene unclear. V dropped 2 bases and J dropped 0 bases, with 11 bases sitting between them. Germline loops: CDR1 SNHLY, CDR2 FYNNEI. The CDR3 runs 16 residues. CDR3 region: CASSEYMAISGNTIYF. DNA for the CDR3: TGTGCCAGCAGTGAATATATGGCTATCTCTGGAAACACCATATATTTT.

Here the CDR3 DNA reads TGTGCCAGCAGTGCTCAGGGCTATAATGAAAAACTGTTTTTT. It is translated as CASSAQGYNEKLFF. The rearrangement uses TRBV2 and TRBJ1-4, with TRBD1 as a possible D gene (5 bases). The V end lost 4 bases, the J end lost 4 bases, and 10 bases lay between the germline ends. Germline assignment: CDR1 SNHLY and CDR2 FYNNEI. The CDR3 is 14 amino acids.

The chain carries TRBV10-1 and TRBJ2-1; 10 bases are shared with TRBD2. This CDR3 comprises 13 residues. In germline, CDR1 is WNHNN, CDR2 SYGVQD (reference sequence). The V and J ends lost 5 bases and 9 bases, in that order; junction bases with no gene match: 4. CDR3 in DNA: TGCGCCAGCAGTTCTAGCGGGAGACTTGAGCAGTTCTTC. It encodes CASSSSGRLEQFF.

The chain is built from TRBV6-5 and TRBJ2-3, with TRBD2 as a possible D gene (6 bases). Between the trimmed V and J ends, which lost 8 bases and 8 bases, there was a span of 20 bases. The CDR3 has 14 residues. Germline V lookup: CDR1 MNHEY, CDR2 SVGAGI. DNA of the CDR3: TGTGCCAGCTGGCGGGACGCTCAAGAGGGTACGCAGTATTTT. Residues: CASWRDAQEGTQYF.